The clone carrying this T cell receptor beta chain has just a few counts. RNA transcripts were the template for amplifying TCR beta CDR3 regions. A set of HTBI primers served as the primers for a first-round RT-PCR of the TCR CDR3. In TCRdb, the multiplex PCR reads were re-called with MiXCR into one record per CDR3 protein. Found here are 300,000 to 400,000 distinct CDR3 sequences, 15% to 20% of them singletons; the top ten hold around 50%. These data belong to a study of T cells in Graves' hyperthyroidism and ophthalmopathy. Sequencing used blood. The TCR sequence derives from a woman aged 50 to 60 with Graves' hyperthyroidism.

The CDR3 loop is CAIRGTDRNTIYF. CDR3 in DNA: TGTGCCATCAGAGGGACCGACCGAAACACCATATATTTT. The chain has TRBV10-3 and TRBJ1-3; D is perhaps TRBD1 (5 bases). CDR1 ENHRY and CDR2 SYGVKD come from the germline V gene. The CDR3 has 13 amino acids. V was clipped by 6 bases and J by 5 bases, with 11 bases between them.